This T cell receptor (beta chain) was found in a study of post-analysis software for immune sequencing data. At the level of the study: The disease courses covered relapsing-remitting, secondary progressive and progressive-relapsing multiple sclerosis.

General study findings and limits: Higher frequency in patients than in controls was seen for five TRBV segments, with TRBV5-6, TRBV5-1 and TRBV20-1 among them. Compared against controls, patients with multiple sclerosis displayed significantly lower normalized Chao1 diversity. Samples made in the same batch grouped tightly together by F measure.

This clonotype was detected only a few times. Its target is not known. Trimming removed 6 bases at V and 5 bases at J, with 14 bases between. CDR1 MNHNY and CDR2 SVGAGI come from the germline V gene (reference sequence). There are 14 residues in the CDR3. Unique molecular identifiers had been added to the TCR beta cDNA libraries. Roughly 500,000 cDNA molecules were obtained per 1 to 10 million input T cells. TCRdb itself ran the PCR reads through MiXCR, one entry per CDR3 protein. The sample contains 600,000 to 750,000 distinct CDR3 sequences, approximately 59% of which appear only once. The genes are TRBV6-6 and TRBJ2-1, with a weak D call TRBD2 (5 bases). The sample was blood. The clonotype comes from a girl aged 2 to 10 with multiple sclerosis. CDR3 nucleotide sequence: TGTGCCAGCAGCAACAGACGGGGAGACAATGAGCAGTTCTTC. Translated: CASSNRRGDNEQFF.